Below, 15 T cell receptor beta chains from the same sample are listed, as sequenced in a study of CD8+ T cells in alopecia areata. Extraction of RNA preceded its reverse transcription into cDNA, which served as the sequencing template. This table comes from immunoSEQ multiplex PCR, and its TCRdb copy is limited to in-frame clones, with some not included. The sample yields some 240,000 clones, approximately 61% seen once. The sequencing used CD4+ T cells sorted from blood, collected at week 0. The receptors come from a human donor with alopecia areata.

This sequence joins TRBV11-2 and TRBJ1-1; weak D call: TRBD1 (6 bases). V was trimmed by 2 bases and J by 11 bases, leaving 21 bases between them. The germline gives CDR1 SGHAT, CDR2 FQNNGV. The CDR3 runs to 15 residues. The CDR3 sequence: CASSLLSLGGRDAFF. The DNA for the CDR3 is TGTGCCAGCAGCTTATTGTCGCTCGGGGGGCGCGACGCTTTCTTT. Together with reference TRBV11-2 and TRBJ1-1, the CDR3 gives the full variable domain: EAGVAQSPRYKIIEKRQSVAFWCNPISGHATLYWYQQILGQGPKLLIQFQNNGVVDDSQLPKDRFSAERLKGVDSTLKIQPAKLEDSAVYLCASSLLSLGGRDAFFGQGTRLTVV.

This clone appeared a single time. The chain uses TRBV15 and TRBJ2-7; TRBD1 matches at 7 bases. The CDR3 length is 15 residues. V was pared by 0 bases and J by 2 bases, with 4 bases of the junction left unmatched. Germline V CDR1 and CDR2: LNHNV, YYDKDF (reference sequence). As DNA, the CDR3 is TGTGCCACCAGCAGAGATAGGGACAGAGCCTACGAGCAGTACTTC. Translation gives CATSRDRDRAYEQYF.

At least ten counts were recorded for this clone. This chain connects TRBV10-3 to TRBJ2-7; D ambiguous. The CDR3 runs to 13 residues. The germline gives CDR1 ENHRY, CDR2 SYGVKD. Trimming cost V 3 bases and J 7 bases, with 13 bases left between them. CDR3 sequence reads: CAISDGGSREQYF. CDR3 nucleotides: TGTGCCATCAGTGACGGCGGCTCGCGAGAGCAGTACTTC.

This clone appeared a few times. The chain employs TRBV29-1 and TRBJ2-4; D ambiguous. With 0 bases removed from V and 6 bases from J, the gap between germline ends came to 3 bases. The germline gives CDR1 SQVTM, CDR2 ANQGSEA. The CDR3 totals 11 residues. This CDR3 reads CSVEDLNIQYF. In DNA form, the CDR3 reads TGCAGCGTTGAAGACCTAAACATTCAGTACTTC.

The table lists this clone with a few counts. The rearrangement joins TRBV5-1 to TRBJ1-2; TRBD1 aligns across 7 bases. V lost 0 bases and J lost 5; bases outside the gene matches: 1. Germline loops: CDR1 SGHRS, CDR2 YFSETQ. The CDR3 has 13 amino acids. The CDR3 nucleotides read TGCGCCAGCAGCTTGGAGGGGGCGTATGGCTACACCTTC. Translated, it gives CASSLEGAYGYTF.

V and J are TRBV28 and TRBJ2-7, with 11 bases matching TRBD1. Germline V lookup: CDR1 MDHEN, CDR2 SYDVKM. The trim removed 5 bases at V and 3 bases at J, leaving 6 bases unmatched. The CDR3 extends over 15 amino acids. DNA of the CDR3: TGTGCCAGCAGTCCCCCCGGGACAGGGGGCTACGAGCAGTACTTC. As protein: CASSPPGTGGYEQYF.

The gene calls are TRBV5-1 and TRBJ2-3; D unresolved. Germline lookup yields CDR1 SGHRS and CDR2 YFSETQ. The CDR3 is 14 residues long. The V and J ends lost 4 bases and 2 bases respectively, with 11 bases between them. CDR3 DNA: TGCGCCAGCAGCGCACGGACGGACACAGATACGCAGTATTTT. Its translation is CASSARTDTDTQYF.

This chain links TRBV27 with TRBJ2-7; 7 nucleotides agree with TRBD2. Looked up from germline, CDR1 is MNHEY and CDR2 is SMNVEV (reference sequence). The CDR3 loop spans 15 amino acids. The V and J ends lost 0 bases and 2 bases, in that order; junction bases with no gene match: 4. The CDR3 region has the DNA TGTGCCAGCAGTTTATCCTCTAGCGGAGCCTACGAGCAGTACTTC. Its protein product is CASSLSSSGAYEQYF.

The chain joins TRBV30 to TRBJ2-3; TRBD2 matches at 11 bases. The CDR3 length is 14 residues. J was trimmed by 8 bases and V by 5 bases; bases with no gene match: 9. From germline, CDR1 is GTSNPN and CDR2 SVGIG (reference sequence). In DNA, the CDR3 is TGTGCCTGGTCGCTAGCGGGAGGAATCGGTACGCAGTATTTT. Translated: CAWSLAGGIGTQYF.

The CDR3 nucleotides are TGCGCCAGCAGCCAAGAACCGGGAGGAACTCGCGAGCAGTACTTC. Protein: CASSQEPGGTREQYF. The gene calls are TRBV4-1 and TRBJ2-7, with TRBD2 matching over 7 bases. Germline V lookup: CDR1 MGHRA, CDR2 YSYEKL. CDR3 length equals 15 residues. Germline trimming cut 0 bases from V and 6 bases from J; bases unmatched to any gene: 8.

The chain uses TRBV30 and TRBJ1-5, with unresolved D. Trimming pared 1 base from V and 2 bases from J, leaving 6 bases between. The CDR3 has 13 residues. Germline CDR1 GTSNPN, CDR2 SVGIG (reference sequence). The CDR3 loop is CAWSADRNQPQHF. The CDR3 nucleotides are TGTGCCTGGAGTGCCGACCGCAATCAGCCCCAGCATTTT.

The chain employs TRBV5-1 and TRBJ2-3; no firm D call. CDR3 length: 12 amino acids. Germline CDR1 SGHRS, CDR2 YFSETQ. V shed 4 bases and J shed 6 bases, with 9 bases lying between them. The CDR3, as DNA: TGCGCCAGCAGCGCCGACTCGGATACGCAGTATTTT. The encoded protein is CASSADSDTQYF.

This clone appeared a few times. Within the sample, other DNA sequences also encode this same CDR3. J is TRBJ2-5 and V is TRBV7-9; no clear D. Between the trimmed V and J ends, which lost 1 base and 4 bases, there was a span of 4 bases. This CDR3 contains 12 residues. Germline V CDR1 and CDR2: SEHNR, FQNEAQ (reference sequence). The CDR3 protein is CASSLVLETQYF. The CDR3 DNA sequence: TGTGCCAGCAGCTTAGTGTTAGAGACCCAGTACTTC.

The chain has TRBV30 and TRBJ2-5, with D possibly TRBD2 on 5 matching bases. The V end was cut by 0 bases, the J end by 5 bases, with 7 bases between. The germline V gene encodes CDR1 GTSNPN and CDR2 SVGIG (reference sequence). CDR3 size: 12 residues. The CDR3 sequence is CAWSVTRETQYF. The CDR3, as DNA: TGTGCCTGGAGTGTTACTAGGGAGACCCAGTACTTC.

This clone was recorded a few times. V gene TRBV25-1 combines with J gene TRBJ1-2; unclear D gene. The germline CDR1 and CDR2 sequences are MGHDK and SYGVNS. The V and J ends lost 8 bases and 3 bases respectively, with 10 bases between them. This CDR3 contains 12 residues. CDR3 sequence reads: CASESRYYGYTF. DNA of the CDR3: TGTGCCAGCGAGTCCCGCTACTATGGCTACACCTTC.